These 7 T cell receptor beta chains came from one sample sequenced in a study of shared T cell receptors in the human thymus. Clones were read by immunoSEQ multiplex PCR, and TCRdb kept only the in-frame ones, dropping some. Among hundreds of thousands of clones listed, about 90% were seen once. These records were also assigned to another study, of human thymus T cells.

Sequenced: thymocytes. The receptors here all came from a boy younger than two with a congenital heart defect.

This chain links TRBV4-1 with TRBJ2-6, with 9 bases identical to TRBD2. Germline V lookup: CDR1 MGHRA, CDR2 YSYEKL. The CDR3 consists of 18 residues. V lost 2 bases and J lost 0; bases outside the gene matches: 5. This CDR3 is CASSQISGGPSGANVLTF. The CDR3 DNA sequence: TGCGCCAGCAGCCAAATCAGCGGGGGGCCCTCTGGGGCCAACGTCCTGACTTTC.

The table lists this clone with a few counts. J is TRBJ2-3 and V is TRBV7-2; possible D gene TRBD2, 7 bases. CDR3 size: 19 residues. The germline V gene encodes CDR1 SGHTA and CDR2 FQGNSA. Trimming cost V 4 bases and J 2 bases, with 25 bases left between them. CDR3 amino acids: CASSSTRGGDRHFTDTQYF. Written as DNA, the CDR3 is TGTGCCAGCAGCTCAACGAGGGGGGGCGACAGACATTTCACAGATACGCAGTATTTT.

The chain uses TRBV4-2 and TRBJ1-5, with TRBD1 matching over 7 bases. This CDR3 is 17 amino acids long. Germline trimming cut 2 bases from V and 0 bases from J; bases unmatched to any gene: 7. Germline CDR1 and CDR2: LGHNA and YNFKEQ. For the CDR3, the DNA is TGTGCCAGCAGCCAACCCGGACAGGTGACTAGCAATCAGCCCCAGCATTTT. Protein: CASSQPGQVTSNQPQHF.

The chain links TRBV9 to TRBJ2-1; 8 bases line up with TRBD1. Germline values: CDR1 SGDLS, CDR2 YYNGEE. This CDR3 comprises 15 residues. Trimming took 2 bases from V and 3 from J; bases not matched to a gene: 4. The CDR3: CASSVGTGYYNEQFF. The CDR3 DNA sequence: TGTGCCAGCAGCGTTGGGACAGGCTACTACAATGAGCAGTTCTTC.

The CDR3 bases are TGTGCCAGCAGCTCCGGGACTAGCTACACCGGGGAGCTGTTTTTT. Amino acids: CASSSGTSYTGELFF. The rearrangement joins TRBV9 to TRBJ2-2; 9 nucleotides match TRBD2. Trimming took 4 bases from V and 3 from J; bases not matched to a gene: 4. The germline gives CDR1 SGDLS, CDR2 YYNGEE. The CDR3 consists of 15 residues. The full variable domain, in which reference TRBV9 and TRBJ2-2 provide the parts outside the CDR3, is DSGVTQTPKHLITATGQRVTLRCSPRSGDLSVYWYQQSLDQGLQFLIQYYNGEERAKGNILERFSAQQFPDLHSELNLSSLELGDSALYFCASSSGTSYTGELFFGEGSRLTVL.

The CDR3 loop reads CASSLLGVPGELFF. DNA of the CDR3: TGTGCCAGCAGTTTACTAGGGGTTCCCGGGGAGCTGTTTTTT. The chain employs TRBV27 and TRBJ2-2, with a tentative D call TRBD1 (5 bases). V lost 2 bases and J 6 bases, leaving 10 bases between the germline ends. Germline CDR1 MNHEY, CDR2 SMNVEV (reference sequence). The CDR3 runs 14 residues.

This rearrangement joins TRBV7-2 to TRBJ1-6; D not resolved. The V end was cut by 6 bases, the J end by 0 bases, with 6 bases between. CDR3 length: 14 amino acids. Germline loops: CDR1 SGHTA, CDR2 FQGNSA. The CDR3 nucleotides read TGTGCCAGCAGACCAGACTCCTATAATTCACCCCTCCACTTT. Protein product: CASRPDSYNSPLHF. Variable domain in full (rest from reference TRBV7-2 and TRBJ1-6): GAGVSQSPSNKVTEKGKDVELRCDPISGHTALYWYRQSLGQGLEFLIYFQGNSAPDKSGLPSDRFSAERTGGSVSTLTIQRTQQEDSAVYLCASRPDSYNSPLHFGNGTRLTVT.